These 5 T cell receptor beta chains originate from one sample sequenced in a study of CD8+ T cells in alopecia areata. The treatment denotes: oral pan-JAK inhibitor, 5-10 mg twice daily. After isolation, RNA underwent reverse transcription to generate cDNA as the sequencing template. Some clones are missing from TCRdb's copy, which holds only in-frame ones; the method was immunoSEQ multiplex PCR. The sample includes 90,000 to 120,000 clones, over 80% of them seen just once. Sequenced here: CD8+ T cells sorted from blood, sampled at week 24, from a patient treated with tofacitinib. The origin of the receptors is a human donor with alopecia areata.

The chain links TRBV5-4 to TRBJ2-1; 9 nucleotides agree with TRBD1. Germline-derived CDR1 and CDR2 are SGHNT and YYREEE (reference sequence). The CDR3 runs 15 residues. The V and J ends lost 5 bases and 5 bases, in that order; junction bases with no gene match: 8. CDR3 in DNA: TGTGCCAGCAGAGATCGGGGACAGGGAAACAATGAGCAGTTCTTC. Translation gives CASRDRGQGNNEQFF.

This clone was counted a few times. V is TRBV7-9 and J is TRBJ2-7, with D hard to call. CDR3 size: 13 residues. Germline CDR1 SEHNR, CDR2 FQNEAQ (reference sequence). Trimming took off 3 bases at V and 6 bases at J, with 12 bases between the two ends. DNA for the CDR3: TGTGCCAGCAGCTTCCCGACTGGTGGCGAGCAGTACTTC. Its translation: CASSFPTGGEQYF.

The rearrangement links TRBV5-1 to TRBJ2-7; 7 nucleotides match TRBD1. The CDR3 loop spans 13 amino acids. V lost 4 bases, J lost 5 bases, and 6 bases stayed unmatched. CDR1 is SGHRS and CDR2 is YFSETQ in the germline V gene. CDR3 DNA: TGCGCCAGCAGCACCACAGGGGTCCACGAGCAGTACTTC. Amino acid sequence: CASSTTGVHEQYF. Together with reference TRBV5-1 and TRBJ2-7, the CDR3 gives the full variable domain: KAGVTQTPRYLIKTRGQQVTLSCSPISGHRSVSWYQQTPGQGLQFLFEYFSETQRNKGNFPGRFSGRQFSNSRSEMNVSTLELGDSALYLCASSTTGVHEQYFGPGTRLTVT.

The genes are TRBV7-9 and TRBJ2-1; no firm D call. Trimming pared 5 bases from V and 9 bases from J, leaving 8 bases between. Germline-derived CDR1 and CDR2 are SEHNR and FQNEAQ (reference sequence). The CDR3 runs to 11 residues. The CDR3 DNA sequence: TGTGCCAGCAGCCTCCGACGTGAGCAGTTCTTC. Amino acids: CASSLRREQFF.

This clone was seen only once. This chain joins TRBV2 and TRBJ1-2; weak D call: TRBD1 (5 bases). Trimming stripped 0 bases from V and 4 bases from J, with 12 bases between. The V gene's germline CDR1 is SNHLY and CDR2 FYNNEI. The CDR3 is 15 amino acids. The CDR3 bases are TGTGCCAGCAGTGAAGCGAGTGCGGACATCTATGGCTACACCTTC. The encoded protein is CASSEASADIYGYTF.